Sequencing of this T cell receptor (beta chain) was carried out in a study of T cell clones after liver transplantation. Study details: Until 12-24 months post-transplant, subjects got standard immunosuppression and no induction.

Sequencing used immunoSEQ multiplex PCR; TCRdb keeps in-frame clones, though not all of them. The sample holds approximately 100,000 clones; 75% to 90% are singletons and the top ten take approximately 0.93%. Notes on the study in general: Donor-reactive sequences fell more than third party-reactive ones, suggesting partial deletion.

Trimming cost V 8 bases and J 2 bases, with 18 bases left between them. Germline CDR1 MNHEY, CDR2 SVGAGI. The CDR3 sequence is 15 residues long. Unstimulated PBMCs were sorted into CD3+CD4+ and CD3+CD8+ populations. This clone has a handful of counts. Its specificity is unknown. This TCR was sampled from a human donor who received a liver transplant. The sequences come from CD4+ T cells from blood, collected before liver transplant. The V call is TRBV6-5, the J call TRBJ1-1; D gene uncertain. CDR3 protein: CASAQDGGSNTEAFF. CDR3 nucleotides: TGTGCCAGCGCTCAGGACGGCGGTTCAAACACTGAAGCTTTCTTT.